This TCR beta chain was profiled in a study of Ad26.COV2.S vaccination and SARS-CoV-2 variants. Study-level information: Ad26.COV2.S, an intramuscular injection, was given once or twice 56 days apart.

The treatment was: 19 received Ad26.COV2.S at low or high dose, single or two shots; 5 received placebo; per-sample allocation not given. Sample collection was performed on day 63 after the first vaccine or placebo injection. Expression of Wuhan-strain SARS-CoV-2 spike came from the Ad26 vector that formed the vaccine. TCRdb's table, derived via immunoSEQ multiplex PCR, lists solely in-frame clones and lacks some. The sample holds more than 350,000 clones; 75% to 95% are singletons and the top ten take about 12%. The CDR3 runs 14 residues. Trimming removed 1 base from V and 6 bases from J, with 9 bases in between. Germline V gene lookup returns CDR1 SEHNR and CDR2 FQNEAQ (reference sequence). Study-level points and caveats: Marked by substantial breadth, spike-specific CD8+ and CD4+ T cell responses were reportedly seen after vaccination.

A note on this clone: What it binds is not known.

This chain links TRBV7-9 with TRBJ2-2; D gene unclear. The sequences come from peripheral blood, collected in a trial of Ad26.COV2.S vaccine versus placebo. The sequence came from a person aged 18-65 years who received the Ad26.COV2.S COVID-19 vaccine or a placebo. The CDR3 DNA is TGTGCCAGCAGCTTAGTTCCGGATGCCGGGGAGCTGTTTTTT. Protein: CASSLVPDAGELFF.